The 14 T cell receptor beta chains given below trace back to one sample, sequenced in a study of CD8+ T cells in alopecia areata. Isolated RNA was reverse transcribed into cDNA used as the sequencing template. Clones were sequenced by immunoSEQ multiplex PCR, and TCRdb holds only the in-frame ones, with some missing. Of some 240,000 clones listed, 50% to 60% were seen once; the top ten hold under 0.5%. The sample in question was CD4+ T cells sorted from blood, obtained at week 0. The receptors come from a human donor with alopecia areata.

The V gene is TRBV6-6, the J gene TRBJ1-5, with 7 bases lining up with TRBD1. The CDR3 extends over 15 amino acids. The V gene's germline CDR1 is MNHNY and CDR2 SVGAGI (reference sequence). V dropped 4 bases and J dropped 4; count of bases not matched to a gene: 7. In DNA form, the CDR3 reads TGTGCCAGCAGTTTAGGGACAGAGGTAAATCAGCCCCAGCATTTT. The encoded protein is CASSLGTEVNQPQHF.

This clone was seen a few times. V gene TRBV29-1 combines with J gene TRBJ2-5, with D perhaps TRBD1 (6 bases). CDR1 SQVTM and CDR2 ANQGSEA come from the germline V gene. The CDR3 is 12 amino acids. V dropped 4 bases and J dropped 3 bases, with 9 bases sitting between them. This CDR3 reads CSVANREETQYF. The CDR3 DNA reads as TGCAGCGTTGCCAACAGGGAAGAGACCCAGTACTTC.

V usage is TRBV4-1 and J usage is TRBJ2-4, with 10 bases that match TRBD2. The J segment lost 4 bases and the V segment lost 1 base, leaving 4 bases of the junction unmatched. From germline, CDR1 is MGHRA and CDR2 YSYEKL. This CDR3 has 16 residues. CDR3 sequence (DNA): TGCGCCAGCAGCCAAGTTCTAGCGGGGGAGAAAAACATTCAGTACTTC. It specifies CASSQVLAGEKNIQYF.

The chain has TRBV18 and TRBJ1-1; the D is unclear. Per germline, CDR1 KGHSH and CDR2 LQKENI. V was clipped by 6 bases and J by 10 bases, with 12 bases between them. The CDR3 covers 11 residues. For the CDR3, the DNA is TGTGCCAGCTCCCCAGGCCTGGGAGCTTTCTTT. Translation: CASSPGLGAFF. The full variable domain, completed using reference TRBV18 and TRBJ1-1, is NAGVMQNPRHLVRRRGQEARLRCSPMKGHSHVYWYRQLPEEGLKFMVYLQKENIIDESGMPKERFSAEFPKEGPSILRIQQVVRGDSAAYFCASSPGLGAFFGQGTRLTVV.

This clone was observed a handful of times. The CDR3 loop reads CAWALGTSGGRSETQYF. The CDR3 bases are TGTGCCTGGGCTCTCGGGACTAGCGGGGGACGATCAGAGACCCAGTACTTC. This chain links TRBV30 with TRBJ2-5, with TRBD2 matching 14 bases. The length of the CDR3 is 17 residues. The V gene end was trimmed by 5 bases and the J gene end by 4 bases; junction bases not matched to a gene: 12. CDR1 and CDR2 (germline): GTSNPN, SVGIG (reference sequence).

J is TRBJ2-7 and V is TRBV9; D not resolved. V lost 0 bases to trimming and J lost 3 bases, with 13 bases between them. CDR3 length: 15 residues. The V gene's germline CDR1 is SGDLS and CDR2 YYNGEE. The CDR3 coding sequence is TGTGCCAGCAGCGTAGGCCCCCTAGTAAACTACGAGCAGTACTTC. Protein sequence: CASSVGPLVNYEQYF. Variable domain in full (rest from reference TRBV9 and TRBJ2-7): DSGVTQTPKHLITATGQRVTLRCSPRSGDLSVYWYQQSLDQGLQFLIQYYNGEERAKGNILERFSAQQFPDLHSELNLSSLELGDSALYFCASSVGPLVNYEQYFGPGTRLTVT.

The CDR3 nucleotides are TGTGCCAGCAGCTCCAACCGGGACAGGGGGCTAACTGAAGCTTTCTTT. It specifies CASSSNRDRGLTEAFF. The rearrangement links TRBV7-3 to TRBJ1-1; 12 bases line up with TRBD1. This CDR3 region has 16 residues. V shed 4 bases, J shed 5 bases, and the junction held 8 bases outside the gene matches. Germline CDR1 is SGHTA and CDR2 is FQGTGA.

This rearrangement joins TRBV11-2 to TRBJ2-1; 10 bases agree with TRBD1. Germline loops: CDR1 SGHAT, CDR2 FQNNGV. V was clipped by 6 bases and J by 8 bases; unmatched bases: 10. The CDR3 is 15 residues long. The CDR3 spells CASRVPGQGFYEQFF. The CDR3 bases are TGTGCCAGCAGAGTACCGGGACAGGGGTTCTATGAGCAGTTCTTC.

This clone showed up just a few times. V usage is TRBV6-5 and J usage is TRBJ1-2, with D possibly matching TRBD1 (5 bases). This CDR3 contains 13 residues. V shed 5 bases and J shed 0 bases, with 7 bases lying between them. The germline CDR1 and CDR2 sequences are MNHEY and SVGAGI. In DNA form, the CDR3 reads TGTGCCAGCAGTGGGACGTCTAACTATGGCTACACCTTC. Encoded protein: CASSGTSNYGYTF.

This clone was seen more than once but under ten times. The V gene is TRBV4-1, the J gene TRBJ2-1; 10 positions match TRBD2. After removal of 6 bases from V and 2 bases from J, the junction contained 4 bases not matched to a gene. Looked up from germline, CDR1 is MGHRA and CDR2 is YSYEKL. The CDR3 covers 15 residues. CDR3 in amino acids: CASRPTSGPYNEQFF. CDR3 in DNA: TGCGCCAGCAGACCGACTAGCGGGCCCTACAATGAGCAGTTCTTC.

The CDR3 here is CASSEGGQGAGELFF. The CDR3 bases are TGTGCCAGCAGTGAAGGGGGACAGGGGGCCGGGGAGCTGTTTTTT. This chain links TRBV25-1 with TRBJ2-2; 11 positions match TRBD1. The CDR3 totals 15 residues. Unmatched junction bases numbered 2, after V lost 2 bases and J lost 6 bases. CDR1 and CDR2 (germline): MGHDK, SYGVNS.

The rearrangement uses TRBV27 and TRBJ2-1, with 13 positions matching TRBD2. Trimming took 6 bases from V and 7 from J; bases not matched to a gene: 6. Germline values: CDR1 MNHEY, CDR2 SMNVEV (reference sequence). The CDR3 is made up of 15 amino acids. CDR3 protein: CASRTPTSGRNEQFF. CDR3 sequence (DNA): TGTGCCAGCAGAACCCCGACTAGCGGGAGGAATGAGCAGTTCTTC.

CDR3 amino acids: CASSHSKGGSSYNEQFF. In DNA, the CDR3 is TGTGCCAGCAGCCATTCCAAGGGCGGGAGCTCCTACAATGAGCAGTTCTTC. V and J are TRBV4-2 and TRBJ2-1; 7 bases fit TRBD2. This CDR3 is built from 17 residues. J was trimmed by 0 bases and V by 3 bases; bases with no gene match: 8. Per germline, CDR1 LGHNA and CDR2 YNFKEQ.

This clone has just a few counts. The V and J genes are TRBV29-1 and TRBJ1-2; perhaps TRBD1 as D (5 bases). CDR3 size: 15 residues. Germline V gives CDR1 SQVTM, CDR2 ANQGSEA. V was cut by 2 bases and J by 3 bases, with 16 bases left in between. CDR3 region: CSVEPKLQGYYGYTF. CDR3 nucleotide sequence: TGCAGCGTTGAACCAAAATTGCAGGGCTACTATGGCTACACCTTC. Looking up the rest from reference TRBV29-1 and TRBJ1-2 gives the full variable domain: SAVISQKPSRDICQRGTSLTIQCQVDSQVTMMFWYRQQPGQSLTLIATANQGSEATYESGFVIDKFPISRPNLTFSTLTVSNMSPEDSSIYLCSVEPKLQGYYGYTFGSGTRLTVV.